The text below deals with one TCR beta chain. What it binds is unknown. This entry belongs to a study of shared clonotypes between healthy human individuals. Overall study results and limits: About 5% of naive CD4 clonotypes were shared across four donors. Collection of samples was limited to blood; tissue repertoires likely differ.

Every donor, a Caucasian adult, lived in Nashville, Tennessee. Study processing details: ImmunoSEQ output lacked quality scores and full-length reads, limiting matched filtering. The method was immunoSEQ multiplex PCR; TCRdb's version includes in-frame clones alone and lacks a portion of them. V, J and clone size were drawn from that table, and D and trimming were deduced from the DNA. The repertoire holds over a million clones, with 75% to 85% as singletons. Unmatched junction bases numbered 6, after V lost 4 bases and J lost 4 bases. Germline V gene sequence: CDR1 SGHNT, CDR2 YYREEE (reference sequence). There are 16 residues in the CDR3.

Sequences were obtained from memory CD4+ T cells from PBMCs. Subset reported: CD45RA-negative fraction. The chain joins TRBV5-4 to TRBJ2-2; 11 bases line up with TRBD2. This TCR derives from a man between 18 and 35 years old in good health. Some clones in this sample may be carry-over from other donors' samples. The CDR3: CASSPGLAGSTGELFF. The CDR3 DNA reads TGTGCCAGCAGCCCTGGACTAGCGGGTTCCACCGGGGAGCTGTTTTTT. The variable domain in full, with the rest retrieved from reference TRBV5-4 and TRBJ2-2, is ETGVTQSPTHLIKTRGQQVTLRCSSQSGHNTVSWYQQALGQGPQFIFQYYREEENGRGNFPPRFSGLQFPNYSSELNVNALELDDSALYLCASSPGLAGSTGELFFGEGSRLTVL.